This T cell receptor beta chain emerged from a study of human T cells and chemical hapten exposure. Original processing notes: Per sample, the median was around 100,000 TCRs, with values from approximately 25,000 to 650,000. TCRdb fed the RACE reads into MiXCR, producing one record per CDR3 protein. TCRdb's processing, not the study's, gives the V and J calls here. The sample comprises approximately 41,000 distinct CDR3 sequences, around a tenth of which are singletons, and approximately 25% rests with the top ten. Trimming left V 4 bases short and J 14 bases short, with 23 bases between. The length of the CDR3 is 15 residues. As for this clonotype: Its specificity is not known.

Study observations and caveats: Having alopecia, donors may respond immunologically unlike healthy people.

Regarding time point: patch test 3, about 24 weeks after DPC sensitization. Treatment specified: therapeutic diphenylcyclopropenone sensitization with weekly scalp DPC. The template was total RNA from unfractionated whole blood. The chain couples TRBV12-3 or TRBV12-4 to TRBJ1-4, with D perhaps matching TRBD1 (6 bases). This receptor was taken from a man aged 45-65 years with alopecia areata. Some clones in this sample may be carry-over from other donors' samples. The source material was whole blood, sampled in connection with sensitization to the hapten diphenylcyclopropenone (DPC). CDR3 bases: TGTGCCAGCAGTTCAGGGGCCGCCGGCTCTTTGGGTCTGTTTTTT. Protein sequence: CASSSGAAGSLGLFF.